This TCR beta chain was captured by sequencing in a study of T cell responses to AZD1222 COVID-19 vaccine. Broader study findings: The reported proportion of spike-specific TCRs targeting unmutated variant regions was nearly half. Across the whole spike, CD4 TCRs peaked at regions 160-218 and 743-854. Repertoire samples came only from after the peak T cell response. Spike-specific TCR breadth and depth were elevated following two AZD1222 doses.

This clone was found a few times. Its specificity is not known. Assay: immunoSEQ multiplex PCR; the TCRdb copy retains only in-frame clones and omits some. The sample has about 110,000 clones; about 90% are singletons. CDR1 KGHDR and CDR2 SFDVKD come from the germline V gene. This CDR3 spans 13 amino acids. Trimming removed 4 bases from V and 8 bases from J; junction bases left unmatched: 6. V gene TRBV24-1 combines with J gene TRBJ1-2; TRBD1 aligns across 7 bases. The source was peripheral blood, collected on day 0 of AZD1222 vaccination. The TCR was taken from an adult in good health. CDR3 nucleotide sequence: TGTGCCACCAGTGAGTTCACAGGGGTCGGCTACACCTTC. Translating it yields CATSEFTGVGYTF.